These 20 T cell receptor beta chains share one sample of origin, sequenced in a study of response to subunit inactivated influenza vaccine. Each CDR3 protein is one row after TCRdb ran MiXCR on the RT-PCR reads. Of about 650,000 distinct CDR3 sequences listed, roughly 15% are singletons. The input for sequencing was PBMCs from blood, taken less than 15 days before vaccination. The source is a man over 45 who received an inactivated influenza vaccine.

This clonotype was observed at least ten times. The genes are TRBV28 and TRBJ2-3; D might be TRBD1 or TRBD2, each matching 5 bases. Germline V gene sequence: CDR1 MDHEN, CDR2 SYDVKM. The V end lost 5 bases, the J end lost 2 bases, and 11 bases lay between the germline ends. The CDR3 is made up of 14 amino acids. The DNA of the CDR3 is TGTGCCAGCAGTCTCTCGGGGACCACAGATACGCAGTATTTT. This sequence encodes CASSLSGTTDTQYF.

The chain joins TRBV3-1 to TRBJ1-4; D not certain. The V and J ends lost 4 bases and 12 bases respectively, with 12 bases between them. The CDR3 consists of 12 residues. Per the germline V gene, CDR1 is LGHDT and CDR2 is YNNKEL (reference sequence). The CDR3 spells CASSPNPLELFF. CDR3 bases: TGTGCCAGCAGCCCCAACCCACTCGAACTGTTTTTT. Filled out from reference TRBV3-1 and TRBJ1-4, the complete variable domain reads DTAVSQTPKYLVTQMGNDKSIKCEQNLGHDTMYWYKQDSKKFLKIMFSYNNKELIINETVPNRFSPKSPDKAHLNLHINSLELGDSAVYFCASSPNPLELFFGSGTQLSVL.

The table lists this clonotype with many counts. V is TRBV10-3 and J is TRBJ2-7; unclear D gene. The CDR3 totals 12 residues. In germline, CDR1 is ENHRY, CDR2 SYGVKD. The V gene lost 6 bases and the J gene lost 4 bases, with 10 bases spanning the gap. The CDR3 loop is CAISRTEYEQYF. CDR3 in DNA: TGTGCCATCAGCCGCACAGAATACGAGCAGTACTTC.

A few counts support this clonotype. DNA for the CDR3: TGTGCCAGCATCGGACAGGGGGAATCCTACAATGAGCAGTTCTTC. This codes for CASIGQGESYNEQFF. The chain links TRBV6-2 or TRBV6-3 to TRBJ2-1, with 10 nucleotides matching TRBD1. The CDR3 extends over 15 amino acids. Germline-derived CDR1 and CDR2 are MNHEY and SVGEGT. The trim removed 7 bases at V and 1 base at J, leaving 4 bases unmatched.

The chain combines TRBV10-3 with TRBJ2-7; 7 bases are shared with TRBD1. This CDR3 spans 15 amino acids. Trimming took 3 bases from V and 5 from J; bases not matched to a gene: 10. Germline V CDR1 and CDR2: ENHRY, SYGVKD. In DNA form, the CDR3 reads TGTGCCATCAGTGACCAGATGACAGGGTTTGACGAGCAGTACTTC. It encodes CAISDQMTGFDEQYF.

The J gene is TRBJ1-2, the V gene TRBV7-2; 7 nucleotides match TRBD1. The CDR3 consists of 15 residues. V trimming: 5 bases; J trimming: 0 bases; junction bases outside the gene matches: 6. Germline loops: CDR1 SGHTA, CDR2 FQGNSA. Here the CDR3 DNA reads TGTGCCAGCAGCCCCGGACAGGCTGCTAACTATGGCTACACCTTC. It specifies CASSPGQAANYGYTF.

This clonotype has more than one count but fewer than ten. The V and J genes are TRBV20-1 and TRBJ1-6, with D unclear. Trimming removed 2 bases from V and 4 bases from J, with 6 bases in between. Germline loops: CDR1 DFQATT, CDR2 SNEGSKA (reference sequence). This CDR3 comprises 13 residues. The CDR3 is CSARSGYNSPLHF. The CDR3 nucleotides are TGCAGTGCTAGATCCGGTTATAATTCACCCCTCCACTTT.

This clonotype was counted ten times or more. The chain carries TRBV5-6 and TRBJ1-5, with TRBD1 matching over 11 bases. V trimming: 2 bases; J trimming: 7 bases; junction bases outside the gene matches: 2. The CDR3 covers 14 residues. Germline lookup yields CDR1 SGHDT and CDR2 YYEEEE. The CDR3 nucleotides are TGTGCCAGCAGCTTCGGGACAGGGGGACAGCCCCAGCATTTT. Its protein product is CASSFGTGGQPQHF.

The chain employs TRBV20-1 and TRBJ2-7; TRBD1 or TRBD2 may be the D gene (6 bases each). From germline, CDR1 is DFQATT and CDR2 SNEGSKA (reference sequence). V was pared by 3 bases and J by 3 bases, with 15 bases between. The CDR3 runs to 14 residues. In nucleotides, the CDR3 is TGCAGTGCTAGTGACGGGGGCCGGTTCTACGAGCAGTACTTC. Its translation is CSASDGGRFYEQYF.

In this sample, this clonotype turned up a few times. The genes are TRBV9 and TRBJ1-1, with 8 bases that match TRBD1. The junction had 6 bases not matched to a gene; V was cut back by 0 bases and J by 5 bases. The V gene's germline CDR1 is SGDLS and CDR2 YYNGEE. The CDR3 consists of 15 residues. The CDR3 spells CASSVGGQGGTEAFF. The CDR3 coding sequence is TGTGCCAGCAGCGTAGGAGGACAGGGCGGAACTGAAGCTTTCTTT.

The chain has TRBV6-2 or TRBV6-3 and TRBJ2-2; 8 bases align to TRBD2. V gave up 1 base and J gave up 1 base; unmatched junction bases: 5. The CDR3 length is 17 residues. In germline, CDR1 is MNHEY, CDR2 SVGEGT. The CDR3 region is CASSYYAGGLNTGELFF. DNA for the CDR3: TGTGCCAGCAGTTACTATGCGGGAGGTTTGAACACCGGGGAGCTGTTTTTT.

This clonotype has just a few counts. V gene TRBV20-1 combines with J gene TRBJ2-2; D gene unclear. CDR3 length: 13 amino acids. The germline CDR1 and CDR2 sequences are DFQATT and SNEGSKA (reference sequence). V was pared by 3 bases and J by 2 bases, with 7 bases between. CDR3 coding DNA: TGCAGTGCTAGGTCCAGCAACACCGGGGAGCTGTTTTTT. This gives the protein CSARSSNTGELFF.

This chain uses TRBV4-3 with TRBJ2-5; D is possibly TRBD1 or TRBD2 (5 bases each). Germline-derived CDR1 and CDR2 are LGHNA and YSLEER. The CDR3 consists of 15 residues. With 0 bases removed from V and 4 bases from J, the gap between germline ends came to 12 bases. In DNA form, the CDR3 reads TGCGCCAGCAGCCAAGATTATGCAGGGAGAGAGACCCAGTACTTC. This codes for CASSQDYAGRETQYF.

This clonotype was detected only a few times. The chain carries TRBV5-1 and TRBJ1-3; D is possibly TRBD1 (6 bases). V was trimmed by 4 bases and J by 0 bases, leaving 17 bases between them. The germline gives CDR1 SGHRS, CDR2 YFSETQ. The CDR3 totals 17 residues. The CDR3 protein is CASSPTDRKDSGNTIYF. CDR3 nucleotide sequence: TGCGCCAGCAGCCCGACAGACAGGAAAGACTCTGGAAACACCATATATTTT. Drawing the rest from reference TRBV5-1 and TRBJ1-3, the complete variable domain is KAGVTQTPRYLIKTRGQQVTLSCSPISGHRSVSWYQQTPGQGLQFLFEYFSETQRNKGNFPGRFSGRQFSNSRSEMNVSTLELGDSALYLCASSPTDRKDSGNTIYFGEGSWLTVV.

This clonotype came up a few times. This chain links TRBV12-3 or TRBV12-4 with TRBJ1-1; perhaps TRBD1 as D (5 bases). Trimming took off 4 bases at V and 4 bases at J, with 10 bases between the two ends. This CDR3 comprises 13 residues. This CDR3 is CASSWAGSTEAFF. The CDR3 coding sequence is TGTGCCAGCAGTTGGGCAGGGAGCACTGAAGCTTTCTTT.

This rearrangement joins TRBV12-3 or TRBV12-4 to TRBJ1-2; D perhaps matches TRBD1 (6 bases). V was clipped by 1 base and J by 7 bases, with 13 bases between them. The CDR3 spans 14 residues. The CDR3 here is CASSLGVGAGGYTF. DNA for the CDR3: TGTGCCAGCAGTTTAGGGGTGGGGGCAGGTGGCTACACCTTC.

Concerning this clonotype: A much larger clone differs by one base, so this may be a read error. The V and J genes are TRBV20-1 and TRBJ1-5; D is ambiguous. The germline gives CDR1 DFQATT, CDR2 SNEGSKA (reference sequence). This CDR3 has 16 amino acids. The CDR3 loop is CCASPPGSMGNQPQHF. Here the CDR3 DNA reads TGCTGTGCTAGCCCTCCGGGATCAATGGGCAATCAGCCCCAGCATTTT.

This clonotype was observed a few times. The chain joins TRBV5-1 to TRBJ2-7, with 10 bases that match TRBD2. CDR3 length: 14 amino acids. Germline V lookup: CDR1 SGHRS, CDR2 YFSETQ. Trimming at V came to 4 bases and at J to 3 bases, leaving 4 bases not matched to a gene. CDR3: CASSTGTSDYEQYF. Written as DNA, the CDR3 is TGCGCCAGCAGCACCGGGACTAGCGACTACGAGCAGTACTTC.

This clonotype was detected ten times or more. In DNA, the CDR3 is TGCAGTGCTCCGACGGCCGCTTATGGCTACACCTTC. This translates into CSAPTAAYGYTF. V gene TRBV20-1 combines with J gene TRBJ1-2; D not resolved. V shed 5 bases and J shed 5 bases, with 12 bases lying between them. Germline loops: CDR1 DFQATT, CDR2 SNEGSKA (reference sequence). The CDR3 has 12 residues.

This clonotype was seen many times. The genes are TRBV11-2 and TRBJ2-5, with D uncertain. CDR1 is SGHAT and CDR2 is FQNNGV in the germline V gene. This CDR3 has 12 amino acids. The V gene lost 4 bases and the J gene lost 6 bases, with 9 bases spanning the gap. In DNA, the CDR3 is TGTGCCAGCAGCTCCGGCGTTCAGACCCAGTACTTC. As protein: CASSSGVQTQYF.